This T cell receptor beta chain comes out of a study of blood T cell repertoires in COVID-19. J lost 6 bases, V lost 1 base, and 2 bases had no gene match. CDR1 is SSHAT, CDR2 FNYEAQ, per germline (reference sequence). The CDR3 is 15 amino acids. Libraries were prepared by immunoSEQ multiplex PCR; TCRdb keeps only in-frame clonotypes and omits some of them. The sample contains about 220,000 clones, 80% of which appear only once. Sequencing input: peripheral blood. V is TRBV7-7 and J is TRBJ2-1, with 11 nucleotides matching TRBD2. The TCR sequence derives from a human donor in a cohort sampled during active COVID-19. The CDR3 coding sequence is TGTGCCAGCAGCTTAGAACTAGCGGGGGCCAATGAGCAGTTCTTC. Protein product: CASSLELAGANEQFF.